This T cell receptor beta chain was obtained from a study of cytomegalovirus exposure and HLA in healthy donors (dated by TCRdb to 2017 to 2019). Background for the entire study: According to an earlier analysis of 450 to 650 of the donors, some 180 million T cells yielded roughly 110 million unique TCR beta sequences and approximately 300 Gb of sequence data. An earlier analysis of around 580 of the donors used high-throughput TCR beta sequencing to judge whether each TCR beta V gene segment behaved as functional or pseudogenic. Roughly 5 DR-DQ haplotypes were handled as single units for association and clustering, since linkage in the cohort was strong. In the later analysis, no new phenotypic data were used to find candidate immune exposures; instead, reliance was placed on TCR beta sequences and their occurrence across donors. In addition to the first cohort of 650 to 750 subjects, a separate validation cohort of around 110 different subjects was used. On average, approximately 250,000 unique TCR beta nucleotide sequences were sequenced per donor among about 400 genotyped donors of the cohort, with 15% to 20% of those sequences being non-productive. An early release covering roughly 600 HLA-typed donors comprised approximately 290 gigabases of sequencing data and tens of millions of unique TCR sequences. All discovery cohort repertoires had been generated on a single sequencing platform. A later analysis re-analyzed previously published TCR beta repertoires from 650 to 800 donors and added high-resolution HLA genotyping to study TCR occurrence patterns. Class I and class II HLA loci were covered by the typing at four-digit resolution. To predict cytomegalovirus infection status, the study brought together high-throughput TCR immunosequencing, statistical association of individual TCRs with disease status, and machine learning. Using immunosequencing, the study profiled T cell repertoires from 500 to 800 subjects and related those repertoires to cytomegalovirus serostatus. The number of donors typed differed by locus, with 629-630 for A, B, C, DRB1 and DQB1, around 500 for DQA1, nearly 610 for DPA1, and some 470 for DPB1. Of the roughly 430 genotyped donors, 81% fell in the genetic ancestry cluster associated with self-reported Caucasian donors. A later genetic analysis used genome-wide SNP genotypes for about 65% of the roughly 700 donors, treating that subset as a discovery cohort. Donor age, sex, ethnicity and CMV serostatus were compiled alongside the repertoire data. The study aimed to test whether cataloging public T cell receptors could reveal signatures of past pathogen exposure. General study outcomes and caveats: Because some donors lacked HLA typing at each locus, the association tests relied only on the typed subset. The study listed 164 TCR beta chains as associated with cytomegalovirus. In a later genetic analysis, fewer N-insertions in productive TCRs were reported among donors in an Asian-associated ancestry cluster than the approximately 710-donor mean. A further reported finding was that TCR beta sequences accurately predicted the HLA-A and HLA-B alleles for most subjects in the first cohort. Because the 87-base-pair reads could not distinguish some IMGT-functional V segments, including TRBV6-2 and TRBV6-3, those segments were excluded. A group of highly shared sequence variants was considered likely to be a technical artifact of the sequencing pipeline. For the cohort, immune exposure information was limited to CMV serostatus. The authors suggested that the approach could potentially be generalized to other disease states and immunological phenotypes. An earlier analysis of around 500 of the donors showed that most TCR beta V segments appeared in productive rearrangements either about 90% or about 30% of the time, which broadly matched IMGT annotations. Because counts were too low, some 17 rarely observed V segments, including chromosome 9 orphons, were excluded from the earlier analysis of a few hundred of the donors. Strong co-occurrence of HLA alleles, especially DR and DQ, made assigning TCR associations to individual alleles difficult. An association between a missense DCLRE1C variant and V-gene and J-gene trimming of TCR beta chains was found in a later genetic analysis and replicated in an independent cohort. In vitro tests confirmed that a few of the cytomegalovirus-associated TCR beta chains recognize cytomegalovirus antigens. In both the original and validation cohorts, the classifier was reported to diagnose cytomegalovirus status with high specificity and sensitivity. Linkage disequilibrium might explain the correlated functional status among segregating V segments, but an unknown experimental factor could not be ruled out. In a later analysis, some 18,000 TCR beta sequences were associated with specific HLA alleles at a false discovery rate of 0.05. In a later analysis, HLA-associated TCR beta chains were found to be more clonally expanded and to have lower generation probabilities than equally common non-associated chains. A later analysis found that TCR association rates varied across HLA loci, with DRB1 alleles showing the most associated TCRs and HLA-C alleles the fewest. Sequencing depth was assumed to be roughly uniform across donors in the presence/absence analyses, though that assumption may not hold. A later analysis reported that several top co-occurrence clusters appeared linked to parvovirus B19, influenza, CMV and Epstein-Barr virus. Across donors, most TCR sequences were observed very rarely, whereas some public TCRs were present in many individuals. In a later analysis, most CMV-associated TCR beta chains were found to appear HLA-restricted, with HLA associations seemingly driven largely by CMV exposure. Only TCR beta chains were sequenced in this cohort, and the absence of alpha or paired-chain data limited detectable features.

Reading from cysteine to phenylalanine, the CDR3 counts 14 amino acids. Only the CDR3 portion is preserved as DNA: 42 bases, with reading frame beginning at the first base. From the germline V gene (reference sequence), CDR1 is WNHNN and CDR2 is SYGVQD. V is pared back by 2 bases and J by 8 bases, with 16 bases lying between the germline termini. A few counts support this clone. This receptor's antigen is unknown. Base-call qualities are not available, and no considerably larger clone is one nucleotide away. The cohort consisted of some 670 healthy bone marrow donors. At the time of sampling, every cohort member was nominally healthy, though immune exposures that went unrecorded were likely present. The donor was CMV seronegative and belonged to the group of 352 seronegative cohort members. A peripheral blood sample was provided by each donor, and peripheral blood mononuclear cells were used for TCR beta sequencing. Genomic DNA was extracted from the blood cell samples with the Qiagen DNeasy Blood Extraction Kit.

The library was obtained by the immunoSEQ multiplex PCR assay. For the multiplex PCR, a mixture combining 60 forward primers for TCR Vbeta segments and 13 reverse primers for TCR Jbeta segments was used. The CDR3 region of rearranged TCR beta genes was amplified from genomic DNA by a multiplex PCR assay. Amplified TCR beta libraries were sequenced as 87-base-pair reads on the Illumina HiSeq System. As for the authors' bioinformatics: A later analysis tallied approximately 87 million unique TCR beta chains across the 666 repertoires, and 10 million to 11 million of those chains were shared by two or more donors. A nearest-neighbor algorithm error-corrected the raw reads and collapsed the reads into unique sequences, merging closely related sequences to remove PCR and sequencing errors. CDR3 sequences were aligned to IMGT reference sequences to assign V, D and J gene segments. For a sequence to be retained, a match of at least six nucleotides to both a V gene segment and a J gene segment was required. Rearrangements were called productive when the CDR3 lacked stop codons and stayed in frame with V and J; all others were non-productive. Following IMGT convention, CDR3 was defined as the stretch from the second conserved V-encoded cysteine to the conserved J-encoded phenylalanine. The earlier analysis of some 550 of the donors excluded any sequence lacking an unambiguous match to a single V gene segment. An earlier analysis of 450 to 650 of the donors called V segments functional above 56.7% productive rearrangements and segregating when the between-donor standard deviation exceeded 5%. A statistical classification framework was developed to diagnose cytomegalovirus status using the catalog of TCR beta chain sequences. V and J gene assignment, in a later analysis, came from comparing TCR nucleotide sequences with IMGT/GENE-DB human TR gene sequences. The TCRdist pipeline was used in a later analysis to assign CDR3 sequences and most-parsimonious VDJ recombination scenarios. In a later analysis, each TCR beta chain was defined by its CDR3 amino acid sequence together with its V-gene family, and reads lacking a unique V-gene family were excluded. In a later analysis, 500 to 700 highly shared, low-generation-probability nucleotide sequences were removed to address suspected cross-contamination and a sequencing artifact. For each public chain, a later analysis derived a clonal expansion index from normalized ranks of inferred template counts within each repertoire. In a later analysis, generation probabilities were computed with a VDJ recombination model fitted to out-of-frame rearrangements, and the resulting probabilities were checked against IGoR. In a later analysis, TCR-TCR, TCR-HLA and TCR-CMV co-occurrence was scored with hypergeometric tests, and a repertoire-size bias correction was applied to TCR pairs. False discovery rates were estimated in a later analysis by permuting HLA or CMV assignments 20 times. A later analysis grouped co-occurring TCRs with DBSCAN, adding TCRdist sequence similarity when clustering within HLA-allele-positive subsets. Co-occurrence clustering excluded repertoires with fewer than 30,000 or more than 120,000 public chains, plus five with anomalous nucleotide sharing. The table comes from immuneACCESS by way of TCRdb, which keeps in-frame sequences with V and J called. Part of the clones is missing from these tables; in studies checked, under half for an unresolved V gene and the rest for unknown reasons. V and J calls and clone size follow that table, whereas D and trimming were derived from the DNA. Recorded for this sample are under 200,000 clones; roughly 80% of them occurred a single time. Jointly, the top ten make up roughly 1.3% of the sample.

The sequence was obtained from a young man in good health and CMV-seronegative. The material sequenced was PBMCs. This chain is built from TRBV10-1 and TRBJ2-7; a weak D assignment points to TRBD2 (6 bases agree). The CDR3 reads as follows: CASSELGPGVKQYF. The nucleotide sequence reads TGCGCCAGCAGTGAGCTCGGACCGGGGGTCAAGCAGTACTTC.